This T cell receptor (beta chain) was recovered during a study of patients and donors after allogeneic stem cell transplantation. TCRdb redid the calling of the RT-PCR reads with MiXCR, one entry per CDR3 protein. This repertoire shows roughly 940,000 distinct CDR3 sequences, more than 15% found once; its top ten account for approximately 5.9%. Trimming left V 1 base short and J 3 bases short, with 12 bases between. This CDR3 comprises 15 residues. Per the germline V gene, CDR1 is SGHVS and CDR2 is FNYEAQ. Sequencing used blood, either unsorted or a sorted T cell fraction (not recorded which). The sequence was obtained from a human donor who was either an allogeneic HSCT recipient or a stem cell or donor lymphocyte infusion donor (not recorded which). It is not recorded whose cells these are; they may come from a transplant donor. The rearrangement links TRBV7-6 to TRBJ1-2, with a possible D match to TRBD1 (5 bases). Here the CDR3 reads CASSLDEGTHYGYTF. CDR3 nucleotide sequence: TGTGCCAGCAGCTTAGATGAGGGGACCCACTATGGCTACACCTTC.